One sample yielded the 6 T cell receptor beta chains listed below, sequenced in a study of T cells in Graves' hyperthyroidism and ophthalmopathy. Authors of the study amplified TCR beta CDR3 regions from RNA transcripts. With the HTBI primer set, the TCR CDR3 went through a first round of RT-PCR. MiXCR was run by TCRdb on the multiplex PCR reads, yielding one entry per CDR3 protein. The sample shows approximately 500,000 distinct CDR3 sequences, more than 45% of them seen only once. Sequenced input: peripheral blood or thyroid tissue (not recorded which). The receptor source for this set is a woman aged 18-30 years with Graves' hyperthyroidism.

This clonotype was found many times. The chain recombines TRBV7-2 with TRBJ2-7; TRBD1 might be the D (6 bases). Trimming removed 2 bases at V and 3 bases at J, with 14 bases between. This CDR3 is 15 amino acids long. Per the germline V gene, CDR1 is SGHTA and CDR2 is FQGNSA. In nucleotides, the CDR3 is TGTGCCAGCAGCTTAAACAGGGCCGCCCGCTACGAGCAGTACTTC. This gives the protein CASSLNRAARYEQYF.

This CDR3 is CSSKIPGQGPEQYF. The CDR3 DNA reads TGCAGCTCGAAGATACCGGGACAGGGTCCCGAGCAGTACTTC. The chain links TRBV29-1 to TRBJ2-7; TRBD1 matches at 9 bases. Germline lookup yields CDR1 SQVTM and CDR2 ANQGSEA. V lost 8 bases, J lost 6 bases, and 14 bases stayed unmatched. The CDR3 has 14 amino acids.

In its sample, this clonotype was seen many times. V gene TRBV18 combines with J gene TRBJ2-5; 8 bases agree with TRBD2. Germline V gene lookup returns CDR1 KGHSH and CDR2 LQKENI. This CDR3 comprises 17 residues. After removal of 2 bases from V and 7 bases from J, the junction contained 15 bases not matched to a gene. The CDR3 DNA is TGTGCCAGCTCACCAAGCGGGCGGGAGGATCGGAAAGGGACCCAGTACTTC. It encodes CASSPSGREDRKGTQYF.

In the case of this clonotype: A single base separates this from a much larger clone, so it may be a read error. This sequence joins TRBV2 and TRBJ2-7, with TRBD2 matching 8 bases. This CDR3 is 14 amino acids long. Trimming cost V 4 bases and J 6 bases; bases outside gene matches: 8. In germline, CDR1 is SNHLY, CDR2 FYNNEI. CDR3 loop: CASSGTSRICEQYF. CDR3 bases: TGTGCCAGCAGTGGGACTAGCAGAATCTGCGAGCAGTACTTC.

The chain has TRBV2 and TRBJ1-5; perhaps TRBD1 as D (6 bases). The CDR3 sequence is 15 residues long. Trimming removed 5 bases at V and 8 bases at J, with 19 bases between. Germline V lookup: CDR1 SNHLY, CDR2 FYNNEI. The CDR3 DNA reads TGTGCCAGCAGTTCGGCCGGGACAAGGTTGGAGCCCCAGCATTTT. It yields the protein CASSSAGTRLEPQHF.

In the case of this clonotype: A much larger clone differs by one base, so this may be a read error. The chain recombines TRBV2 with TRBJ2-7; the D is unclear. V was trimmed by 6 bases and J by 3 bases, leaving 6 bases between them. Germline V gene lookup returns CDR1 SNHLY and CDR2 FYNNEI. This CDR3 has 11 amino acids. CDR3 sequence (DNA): TGTGCCAGCAGGAACTACTACGAGCAGTACTTC. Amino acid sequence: CASRNYYEQYF.